This T cell receptor (beta chain) was documented in a study of blood T cell repertoires in COVID-19. Looking at the study overall: Samples representing acute and convalescent COVID-19 were sourced from the United States, Italy and Spain.

Study processing details: Estimation of nucleated cell counts was performed using reference gene primer amplification. Sequencing used immunoSEQ multiplex PCR; TCRdb keeps in-frame clones, though not all of them. V and J calls and clone size are as listed in that table; D and trimming were resolved from the DNA. This sample yields approximately 130,000 clones, of which 88% are seen a single time; 1.5% to 1.7% belongs to the top ten. Germline V gene lookup returns CDR1 SGHTA and CDR2 FQGNSA. Trimming at V came to 5 bases and at J to 2 bases, leaving 10 bases not matched to a gene. The CDR3 is made up of 16 amino acids.

V is TRBV7-2 and J is TRBJ2-5, with TRBD2 matching 8 bases. Sequences were obtained from peripheral blood. This TCR derives from a human donor in a cohort sampled during active COVID-19. The DNA of the CDR3 is TGTGCCAGCAGCCCTATGACGGGGGGGAATCAAGAGACCCAGTACTTC. It translates to CASSPMTGGNQETQYF.